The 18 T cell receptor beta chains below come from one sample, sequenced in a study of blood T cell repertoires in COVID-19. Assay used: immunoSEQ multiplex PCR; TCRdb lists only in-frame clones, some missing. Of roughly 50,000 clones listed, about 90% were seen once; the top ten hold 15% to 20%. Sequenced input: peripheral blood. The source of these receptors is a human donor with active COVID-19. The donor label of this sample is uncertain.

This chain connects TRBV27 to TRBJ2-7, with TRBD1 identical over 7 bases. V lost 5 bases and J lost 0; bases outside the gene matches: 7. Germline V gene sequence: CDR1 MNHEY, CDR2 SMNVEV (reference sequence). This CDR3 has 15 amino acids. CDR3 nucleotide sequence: TGTGCCAGCAGTCTAACAGGGGTAACCTCCTACGAGCAGTACTTC. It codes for CASSLTGVTSYEQYF.

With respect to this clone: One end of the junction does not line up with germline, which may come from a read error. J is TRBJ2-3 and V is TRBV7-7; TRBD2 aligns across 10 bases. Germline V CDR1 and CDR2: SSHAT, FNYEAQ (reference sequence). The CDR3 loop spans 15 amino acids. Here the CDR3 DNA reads TGTGCTAGCAGCATTAGCGGGGGGACCACAGATACGCAGTATTTT. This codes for CASSISGGTTDTQYF.

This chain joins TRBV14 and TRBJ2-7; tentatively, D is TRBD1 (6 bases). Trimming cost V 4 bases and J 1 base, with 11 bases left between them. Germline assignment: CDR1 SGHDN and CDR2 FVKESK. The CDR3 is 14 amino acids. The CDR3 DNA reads TGTGCCAGCAGCCTACAGGGTGCGTCCTACGAGCAGTACTTC. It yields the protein CASSLQGASYEQYF.

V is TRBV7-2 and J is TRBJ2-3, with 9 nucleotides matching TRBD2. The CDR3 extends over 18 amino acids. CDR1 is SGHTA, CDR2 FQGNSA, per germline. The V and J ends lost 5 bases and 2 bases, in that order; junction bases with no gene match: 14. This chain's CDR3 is CASSPRGGIMIYTDTQYF. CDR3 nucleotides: TGTGCCAGCAGCCCGCGGGGGGGCATTATGATTTACACAGATACGCAGTATTTT.

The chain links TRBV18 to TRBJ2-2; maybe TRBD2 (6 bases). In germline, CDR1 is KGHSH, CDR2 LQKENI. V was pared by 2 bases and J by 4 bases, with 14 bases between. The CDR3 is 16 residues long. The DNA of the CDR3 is TGTGCCAGCTCACCAACTACTCCGGGGGTCACCGGGGAGCTGTTTTTT. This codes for CASSPTTPGVTGELFF.

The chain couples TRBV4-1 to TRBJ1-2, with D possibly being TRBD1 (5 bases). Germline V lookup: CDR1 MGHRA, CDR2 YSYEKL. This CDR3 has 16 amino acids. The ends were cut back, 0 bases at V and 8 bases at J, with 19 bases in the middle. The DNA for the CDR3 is TGCGCCAGCAGCCAAGAAGGGGTCAGCAACTCCCCAGGCTACACCTTC. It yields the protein CASSQEGVSNSPGYTF.

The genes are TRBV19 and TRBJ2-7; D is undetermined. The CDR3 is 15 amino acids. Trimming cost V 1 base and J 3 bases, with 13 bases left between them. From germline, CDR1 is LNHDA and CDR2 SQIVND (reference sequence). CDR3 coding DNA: TGTGCCAGTAGTATAGTTTACTCAAATTTCTACGAGCAGTACTTC. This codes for CASSIVYSNFYEQYF.

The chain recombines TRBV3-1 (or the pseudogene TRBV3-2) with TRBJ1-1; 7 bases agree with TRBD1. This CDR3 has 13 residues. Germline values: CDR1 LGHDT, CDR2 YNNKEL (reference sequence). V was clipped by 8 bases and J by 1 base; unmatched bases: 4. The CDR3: CASAGTANTEAFF. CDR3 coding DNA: TGTGCCAGCGCCGGGACAGCGAACACTGAAGCTTTCTTT.

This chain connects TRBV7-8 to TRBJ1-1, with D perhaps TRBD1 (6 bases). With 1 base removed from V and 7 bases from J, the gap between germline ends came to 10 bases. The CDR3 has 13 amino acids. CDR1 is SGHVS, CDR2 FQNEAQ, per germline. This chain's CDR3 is CASSLDRVGEAFF. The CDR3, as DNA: TGTGCCAGCAGCTTAGACAGGGTGGGTGAAGCTTTCTTT.

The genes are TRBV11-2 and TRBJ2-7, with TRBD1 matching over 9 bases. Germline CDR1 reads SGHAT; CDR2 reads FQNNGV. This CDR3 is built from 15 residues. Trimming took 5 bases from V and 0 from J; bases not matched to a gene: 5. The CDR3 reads CASSLKQGASYEQYF. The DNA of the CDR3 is TGTGCCAGCAGCCTTAAACAGGGGGCCTCCTACGAGCAGTACTTC.

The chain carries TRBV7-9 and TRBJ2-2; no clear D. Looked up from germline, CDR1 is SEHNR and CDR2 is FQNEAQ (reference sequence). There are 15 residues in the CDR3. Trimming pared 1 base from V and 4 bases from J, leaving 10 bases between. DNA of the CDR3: TGTGCCAGCAGCTTAGTCCAATCCGGCACCGGGGAGCTGTTTTTT. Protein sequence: CASSLVQSGTGELFF.

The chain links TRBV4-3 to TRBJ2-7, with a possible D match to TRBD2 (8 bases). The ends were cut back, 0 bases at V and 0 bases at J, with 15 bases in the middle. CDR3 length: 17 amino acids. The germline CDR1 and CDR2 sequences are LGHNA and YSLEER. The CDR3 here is CASSQEGGRGGSYEQYF. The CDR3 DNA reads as TGCGCCAGCAGCCAAGAAGGGGGCCGGGGGGGCTCCTACGAGCAGTACTTC.

In DNA form, the CDR3 reads TGTGCCAGCAGCCCCCGACAGAACTATGGCTACACCTTC. Protein sequence: CASSPRQNYGYTF. The chain is built from TRBV4-2 and TRBJ1-2; TRBD1 is a possible D gene (5 bases). V lost 4 bases to trimming and J lost 2 bases, with 8 bases between them. The CDR3 has 13 residues. The germline gives CDR1 LGHNA, CDR2 YNFKEQ.

The CDR3 region has the DNA TGTGCCAGCAGTTACTCGCAGGGGACGAACGAGCAGTACTTC. It yields the protein CASSYSQGTNEQYF. The chain combines TRBV6-5 with TRBJ2-7, with a possible D match to TRBD1 (6 bases). The length of the CDR3 is 14 residues. V was trimmed by 0 bases and J by 5 bases, leaving 11 bases between them. Per germline, CDR1 MNHEY and CDR2 SVGAGI.

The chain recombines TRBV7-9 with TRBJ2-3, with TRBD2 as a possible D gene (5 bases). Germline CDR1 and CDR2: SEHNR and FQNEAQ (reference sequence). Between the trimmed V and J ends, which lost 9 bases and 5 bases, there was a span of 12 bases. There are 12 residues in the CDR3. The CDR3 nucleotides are TGTGCCAGTTTGGCTAGCCTAGATACGCAGTATTTT. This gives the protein CASLASLDTQYF. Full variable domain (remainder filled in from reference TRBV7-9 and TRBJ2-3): DTGVSQNPRHKITKRGQNVTFRCDPISEHNRLYWYRQTLGQGPEFLTYFQNEAQLEKSRLLSDRFSAERPKGSFSTLEIQRTEQGDSAMYLCASLASLDTQYFGPGTRLTVL.

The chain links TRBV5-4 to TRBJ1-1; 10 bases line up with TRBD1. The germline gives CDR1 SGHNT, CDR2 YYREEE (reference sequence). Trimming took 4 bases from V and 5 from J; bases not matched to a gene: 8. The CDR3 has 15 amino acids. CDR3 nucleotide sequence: TGTGCCAGCAGCGAACGACAGGGGGCCGGAACTGAAGCTTTCTTT. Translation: CASSERQGAGTEAFF. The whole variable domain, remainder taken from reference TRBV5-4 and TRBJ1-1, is ETGVTQSPTHLIKTRGQQVTLRCSSQSGHNTVSWYQQALGQGPQFIFQYYREEENGRGNFPPRFSGLQFPNYSSELNVNALELDDSALYLCASSERQGAGTEAFFGQGTRLTVV.

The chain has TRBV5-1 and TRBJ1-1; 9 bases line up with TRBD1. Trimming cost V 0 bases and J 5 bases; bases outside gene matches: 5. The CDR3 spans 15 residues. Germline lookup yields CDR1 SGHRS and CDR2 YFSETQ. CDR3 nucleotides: TGCGCCAGCAGCTTGGTGGGACAGGGAGGTACTGAAGCTTTCTTT. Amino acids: CASSLVGQGGTEAFF.

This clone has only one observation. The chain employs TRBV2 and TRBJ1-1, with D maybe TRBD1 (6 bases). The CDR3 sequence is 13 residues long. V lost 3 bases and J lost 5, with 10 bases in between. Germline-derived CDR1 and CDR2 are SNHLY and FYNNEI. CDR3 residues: CASSEQGGTEAFF. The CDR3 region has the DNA TGTGCCAGCAGTGAGCAAGGGGGAACTGAAGCTTTCTTT.